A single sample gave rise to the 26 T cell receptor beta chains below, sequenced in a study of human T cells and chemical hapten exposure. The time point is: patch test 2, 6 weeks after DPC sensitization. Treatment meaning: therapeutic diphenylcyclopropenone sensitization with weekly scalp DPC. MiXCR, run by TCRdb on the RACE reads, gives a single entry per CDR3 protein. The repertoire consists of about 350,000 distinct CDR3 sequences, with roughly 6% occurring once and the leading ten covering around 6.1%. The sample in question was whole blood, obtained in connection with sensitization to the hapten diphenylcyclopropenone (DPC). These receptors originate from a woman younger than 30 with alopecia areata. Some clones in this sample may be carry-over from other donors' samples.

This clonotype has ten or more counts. The CDR3 is CASSYSKVRASNEQFF. The CDR3, as DNA: TGTGCCAGCAGTTACTCGAAGGTCAGAGCTTCCAATGAGCAGTTCTTC. The gene calls are TRBV6-2 or TRBV6-3 and TRBJ2-1; D gene unclear. Germline CDR1 MNHEY, CDR2 SVGEGT. V gave up 0 bases and J gave up 6 bases, with 15 bases separating them. The length of the CDR3 is 16 residues.

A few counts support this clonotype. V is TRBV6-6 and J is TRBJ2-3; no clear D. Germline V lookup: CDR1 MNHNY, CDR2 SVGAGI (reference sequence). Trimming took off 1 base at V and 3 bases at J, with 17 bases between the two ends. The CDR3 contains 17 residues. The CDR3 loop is CASSYFQHWATTDTQYF. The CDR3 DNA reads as TGTGCCAGCAGTTACTTCCAACACTGGGCAACAACAGATACGCAGTATTTT.

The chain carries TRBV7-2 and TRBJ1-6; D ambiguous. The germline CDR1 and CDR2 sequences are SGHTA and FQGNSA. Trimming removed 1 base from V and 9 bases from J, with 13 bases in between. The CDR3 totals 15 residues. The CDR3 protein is CASSLDRPGSSPLHF. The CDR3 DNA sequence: TGTGCCAGCAGCTTAGATCGTCCGGGTAGTTCACCCCTCCACTTT.

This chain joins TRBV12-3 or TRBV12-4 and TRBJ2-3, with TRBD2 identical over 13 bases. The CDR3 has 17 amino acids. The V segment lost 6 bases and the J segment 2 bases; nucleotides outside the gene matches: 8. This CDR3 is CASSWILAGGDTDTQYF. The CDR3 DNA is TGTGCCAGCAGCTGGATACTAGCGGGGGGGGACACAGATACGCAGTATTTT.

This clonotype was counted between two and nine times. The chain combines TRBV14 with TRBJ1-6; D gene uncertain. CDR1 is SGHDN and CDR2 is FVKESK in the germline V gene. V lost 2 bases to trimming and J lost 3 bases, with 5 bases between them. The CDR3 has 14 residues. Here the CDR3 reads CASSQRRYNSPLHF. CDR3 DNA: TGTGCCAGCAGCCAAAGACGCTATAATTCACCCCTCCACTTT.

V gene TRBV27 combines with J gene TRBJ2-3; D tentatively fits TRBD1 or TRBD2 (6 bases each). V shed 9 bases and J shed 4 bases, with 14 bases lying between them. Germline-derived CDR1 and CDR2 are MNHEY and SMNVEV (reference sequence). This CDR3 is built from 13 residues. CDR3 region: CASGGPRADTQYF. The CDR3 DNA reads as TGTGCCAGTGGGGGGCCCCGGGCAGATACGCAGTATTTT.

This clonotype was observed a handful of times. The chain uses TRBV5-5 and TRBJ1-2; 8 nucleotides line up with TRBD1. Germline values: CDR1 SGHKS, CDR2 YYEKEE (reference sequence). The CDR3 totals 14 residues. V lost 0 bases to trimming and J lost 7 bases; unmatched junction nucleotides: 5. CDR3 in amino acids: CASSLEDRAPGYTF. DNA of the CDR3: TGTGCCAGCAGCTTGGAGGACAGGGCGCCTGGCTACACCTTC.

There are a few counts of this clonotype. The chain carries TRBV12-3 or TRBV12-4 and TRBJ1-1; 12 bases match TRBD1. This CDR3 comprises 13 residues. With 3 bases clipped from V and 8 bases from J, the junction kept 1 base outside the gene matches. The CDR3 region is CASSFGTGGEAFF. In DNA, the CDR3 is TGTGCCAGCAGTTTCGGGACAGGGGGCGAAGCTTTCTTT.

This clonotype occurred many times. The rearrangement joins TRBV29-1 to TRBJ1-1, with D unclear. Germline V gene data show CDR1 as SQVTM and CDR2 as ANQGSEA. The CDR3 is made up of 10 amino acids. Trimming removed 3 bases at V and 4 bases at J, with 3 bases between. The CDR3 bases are TGCAGCGTTGACGGCACTGAAGCTTTCTTT. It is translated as CSVDGTEAFF.

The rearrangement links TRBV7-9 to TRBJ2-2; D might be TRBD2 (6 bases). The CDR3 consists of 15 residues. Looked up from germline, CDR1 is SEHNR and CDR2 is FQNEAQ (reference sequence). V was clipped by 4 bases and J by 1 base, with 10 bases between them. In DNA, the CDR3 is TGTGCCAGCAGCTCCGGAGGGAGGAACACCGGGGAGCTGTTTTTT. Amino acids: CASSSGGRNTGELFF.

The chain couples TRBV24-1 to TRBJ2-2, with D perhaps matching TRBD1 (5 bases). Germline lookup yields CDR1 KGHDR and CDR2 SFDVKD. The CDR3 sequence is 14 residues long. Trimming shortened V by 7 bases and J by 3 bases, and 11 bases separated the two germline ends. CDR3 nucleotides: TGTGCCACCAGCCAGGGTTGGGACACCGGGGAGCTGTTTTTT. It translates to CATSQGWDTGELFF.

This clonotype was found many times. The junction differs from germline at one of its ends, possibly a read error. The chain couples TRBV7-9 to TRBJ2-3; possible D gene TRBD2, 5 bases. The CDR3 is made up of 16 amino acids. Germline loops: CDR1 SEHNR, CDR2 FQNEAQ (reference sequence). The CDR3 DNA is TGTGCCAGCTGCTTCCGAAACGCGGGTGGCACAGATACGCAGTATTTT. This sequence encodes CASCFRNAGGTDTQYF.

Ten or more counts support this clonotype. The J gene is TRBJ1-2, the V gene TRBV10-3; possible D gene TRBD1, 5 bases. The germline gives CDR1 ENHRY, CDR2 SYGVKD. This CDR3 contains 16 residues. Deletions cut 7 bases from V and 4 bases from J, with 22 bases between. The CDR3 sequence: CAIKSGGAAMSYGYTF. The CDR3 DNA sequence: TGTGCCATCAAGAGTGGTGGGGCAGCCATGTCCTATGGCTACACCTTC.

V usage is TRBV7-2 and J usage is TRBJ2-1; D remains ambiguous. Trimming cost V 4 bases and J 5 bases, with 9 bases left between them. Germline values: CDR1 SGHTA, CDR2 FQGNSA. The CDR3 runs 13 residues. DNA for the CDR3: TGTGCCAGCAGCTATTCAATTGACAATGAGCAGTTCTTC. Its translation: CASSYSIDNEQFF. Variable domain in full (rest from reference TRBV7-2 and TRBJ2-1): GAGVSQSPSNKVTEKGKDVELRCDPISGHTALYWYRQSLGQGLEFLIYFQGNSAPDKSGLPSDRFSAERTGGSVSTLTIQRTQQEDSAVYLCASSYSIDNEQFFGPGTRLTVL.

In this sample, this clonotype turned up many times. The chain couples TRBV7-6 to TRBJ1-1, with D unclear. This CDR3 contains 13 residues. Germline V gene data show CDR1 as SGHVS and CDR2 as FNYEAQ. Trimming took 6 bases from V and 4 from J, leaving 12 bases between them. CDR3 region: CASSPDSSTEAFF. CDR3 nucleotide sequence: TGTGCCAGCAGTCCCGACTCTTCCACTGAAGCTTTCTTT.

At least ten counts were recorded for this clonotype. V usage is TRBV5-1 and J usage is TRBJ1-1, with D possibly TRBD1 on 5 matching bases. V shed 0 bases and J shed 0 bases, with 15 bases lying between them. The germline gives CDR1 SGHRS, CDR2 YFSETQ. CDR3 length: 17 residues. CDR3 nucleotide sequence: TGCGCCAGCAGCTTGGTTGGGGAGGGGCCCGTGAACACTGAAGCTTTCTTT. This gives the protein CASSLVGEGPVNTEAFF.

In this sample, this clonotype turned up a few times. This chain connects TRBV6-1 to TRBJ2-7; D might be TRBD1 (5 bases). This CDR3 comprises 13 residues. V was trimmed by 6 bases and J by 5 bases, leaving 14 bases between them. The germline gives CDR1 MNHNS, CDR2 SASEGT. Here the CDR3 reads CASSPRVPNEQYF. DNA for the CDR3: TGTGCCAGCAGCCCCAGGGTCCCTAACGAGCAGTACTTC.

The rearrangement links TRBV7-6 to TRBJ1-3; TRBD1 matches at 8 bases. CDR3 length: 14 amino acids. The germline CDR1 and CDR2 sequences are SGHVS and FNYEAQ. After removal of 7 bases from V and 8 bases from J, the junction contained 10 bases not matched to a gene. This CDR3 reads CASNPRQGSDTIYF. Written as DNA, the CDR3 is TGTGCCAGCAACCCGCGACAGGGGTCGGACACCATATATTTT.

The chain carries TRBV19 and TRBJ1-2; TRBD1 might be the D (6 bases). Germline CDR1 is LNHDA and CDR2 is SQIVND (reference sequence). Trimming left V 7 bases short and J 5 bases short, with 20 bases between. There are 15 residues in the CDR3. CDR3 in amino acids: CASTDRPGTPYGYTF. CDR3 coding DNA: TGTGCCAGTACAGATCGTCCCGGGACACCTTATGGCTACACCTTC.

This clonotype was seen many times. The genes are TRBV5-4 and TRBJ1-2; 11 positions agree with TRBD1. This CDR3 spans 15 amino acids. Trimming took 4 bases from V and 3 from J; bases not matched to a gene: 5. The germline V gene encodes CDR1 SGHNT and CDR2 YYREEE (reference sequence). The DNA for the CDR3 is TGTGCCAGCAGCGCGCGGACAGGGGGCGACTATGGCTACACCTTC. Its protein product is CASSARTGGDYGYTF.

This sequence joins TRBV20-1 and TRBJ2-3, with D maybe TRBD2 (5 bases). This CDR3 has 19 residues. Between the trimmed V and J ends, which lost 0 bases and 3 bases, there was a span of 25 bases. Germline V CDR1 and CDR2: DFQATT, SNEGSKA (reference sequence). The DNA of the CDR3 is TGCAGTGCTAGAGATCTCCCGTTCGCTAGCCCTTTGAGTACAGATACGCAGTATTTT. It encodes CSARDLPFASPLSTDTQYF.

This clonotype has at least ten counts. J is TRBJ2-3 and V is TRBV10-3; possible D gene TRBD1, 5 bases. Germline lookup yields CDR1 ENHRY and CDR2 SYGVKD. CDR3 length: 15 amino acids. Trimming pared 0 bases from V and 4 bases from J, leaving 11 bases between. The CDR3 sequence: CAISESGPTADTQYF. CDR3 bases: TGTGCCATCAGTGAGTCGGGGCCCACGGCAGATACGCAGTATTTT.

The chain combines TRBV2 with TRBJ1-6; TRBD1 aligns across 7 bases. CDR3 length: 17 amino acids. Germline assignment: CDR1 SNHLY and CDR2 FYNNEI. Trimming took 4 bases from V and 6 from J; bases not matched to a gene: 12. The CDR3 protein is CASSALLNRGSNSPLHF. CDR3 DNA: TGTGCCAGCAGTGCCCTGTTGAACAGGGGAAGTAATTCACCCCTCCACTTT.

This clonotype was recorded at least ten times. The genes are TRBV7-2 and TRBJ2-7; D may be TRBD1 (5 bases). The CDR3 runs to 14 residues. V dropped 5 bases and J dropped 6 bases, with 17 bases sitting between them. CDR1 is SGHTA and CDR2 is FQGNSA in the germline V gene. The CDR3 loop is CASSQGVRPSEQYF. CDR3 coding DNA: TGTGCCAGCAGCCAGGGCGTCCGGCCTAGCGAGCAGTACTTC. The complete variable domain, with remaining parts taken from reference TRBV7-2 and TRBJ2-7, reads GAGVSQSPSNKVTEKGKDVELRCDPISGHTALYWYRQSLGQGLEFLIYFQGNSAPDKSGLPSDRFSAERTGGSVSTLTIQRTQQEDSAVYLCASSQGVRPSEQYFGPGTRLTVT.

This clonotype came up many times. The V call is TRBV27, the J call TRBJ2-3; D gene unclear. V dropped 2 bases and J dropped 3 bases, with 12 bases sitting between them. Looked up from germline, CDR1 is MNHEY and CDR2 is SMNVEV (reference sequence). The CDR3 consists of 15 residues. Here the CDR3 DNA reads TGTGCCAGCAGTTTAGGCAGTGTTGGTACAGATACGCAGTATTTT. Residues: CASSLGSVGTDTQYF.

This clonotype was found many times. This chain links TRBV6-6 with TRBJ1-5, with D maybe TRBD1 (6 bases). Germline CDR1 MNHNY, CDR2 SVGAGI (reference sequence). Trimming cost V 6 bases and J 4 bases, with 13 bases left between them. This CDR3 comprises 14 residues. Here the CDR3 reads CASRPQTGNQPQHF. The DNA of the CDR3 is TGTGCCAGCAGGCCCCAAACAGGGAATCAGCCCCAGCATTTT.